This entry lists 31 T cell receptor beta chains sequenced from one sample in a study of tumor and adjacent non-tumor tissue in lung cancer (dated by TCRdb to between 2018 and 2020). The library was prepared using multiplex PCR. TCRdb shows the sequencer as Illumina HiSeq 2500. Following protocols modified from ARM-PCR, the researchers constructed TCRbeta libraries through three rounds of nested PCR with primers (Table S4). TCRdb took the public reads, trimmed them with fastp at Q25, ran MiXCR for clone calling and kept in-frame beta chains. Identical CDR3 proteins give one entry, which carries the most common genes and DNA. Recorded for this sample are more than 85,000 distinct CDR3 sequences; roughly 60% of them occurred a single time. The ten largest account for roughly 19% of the sample. RNA was extracted from bulk unsorted tissue and checked for quality with a NanoDrop ND-1000 and an Agilent 2100. The normal lung samples consisted of distant non-tumor tissue collected more than 3 cm from the tumor edge.

The sequenced sample was distant non-tumor lung tissue. These receptors were obtained from a man aged 25 to 40 with non-small cell lung cancer.

The chain is built from TRBV5-1 and TRBJ2-3; 9 nucleotides agree with TRBD1. V lost 4 bases, J lost 6 bases, and 6 bases stayed unmatched. CDR1 is SGHRS and CDR2 is YFSETQ in the germline V gene. CDR3 length equals 14 residues. The CDR3 DNA is TGCGCCAGCAGCAAAGGACAGGGGTGGGATACGCAGTATTTT. Amino acids: CASSKGQGWDTQYF.

Note on this clonotype: One junction end disagrees with the germline gene, perhaps due to a read error. The V gene is TRBV20-1, the J gene TRBJ2-3; 8 bases are shared with TRBD2. From germline, CDR1 is DFQATT and CDR2 SNEGSKA (reference sequence). The CDR3 covers 14 residues. The CDR3, as DNA: TGCAGTGCCACGGGACGAGCGGGAGAAGATACGCAATATTTT. Its protein is CSATGRAGEDTQYF.

Details on this clonotype: The CDR3 end shows no conserved phenylalanine or tryptophan, and so a read error is likely. Because the CDR3's place on the DNA is in doubt, the DNA is left out and the CDR3 is given as listed by TCRdb. The chain employs TRBV6-5 and TRBJ2-7. Termini included, the CDR3 measures 12 amino acids. The germline V gene encodes CDR1 MNHEY and CDR2 SVGAGI. The CDR3 sequence: CASSRSAYEHYI.

Comments on this clonotype: This may stem from a read error, because a much larger clone lies one nucleotide away. The V call is TRBV5-4, the J call TRBJ1-5; D unclear. The V end lost 0 bases, the J end lost 5 bases, and 6 bases lay between the germline ends. This CDR3 is built from 13 residues. CDR1 is SGHNT, CDR2 YYREEE, per germline (reference sequence). The CDR3: CASSLEQYQPQHF. CDR3 sequence (DNA): TGTGCCAGCAGCTTGGAACAGTATCAGCCCCAGCATTTT.

A word on this clonotype: A much larger clone sits a single nucleotide away, making a read error possible. The chain uses TRBV6-6 and TRBJ2-7; 9 bases are shared with TRBD1. CDR1 and CDR2 (germline): MNHNY, SVGAGI (reference sequence). V was clipped by 7 bases and J by 1 base; unmatched bases: 5. This CDR3 contains 14 residues. Written as DNA, the CDR3 is TGTGCCAGCATAACCGGGACAGGGTCCTACGAGCAGTACTTC. Translating gives CASITGTGSYEQYF.

In the case of this clonotype: The CDR3 does not end in the conserved phenylalanine or tryptophan, so this is likely a read error. The chain links TRBV20-1 to TRBJ2-3; 13 bases fit TRBD2. Germline V gene lookup returns CDR1 DFQATT and CDR2 SNEGSKA (reference sequence). CDR3 length: 17 residues. After removal of 5 bases from V and 2 bases from J, the junction contained 10 bases not matched to a gene. The CDR3 reads CSAQSPGTSGNTDTQYS. As DNA, the CDR3 is TGCAGTGCTCAGTCGCCCGGGACTAGCGGGAACACAGATACGCAGTATTCT.

This chain connects TRBV11-2 to TRBJ1-2; D not certain. Per germline, CDR1 SGHAT and CDR2 FQNNGV. This CDR3 comprises 15 residues. Trimming took off 2 bases at V and 2 bases at J, with 12 bases between the two ends. CDR3 loop: CASSLFSMGNYGYTF. CDR3 nucleotides: TGTGCCAGCAGCTTATTCTCAATGGGCAACTATGGCTACACCTTC. The complete variable domain, with remaining parts taken from reference TRBV11-2 and TRBJ1-2, reads EAGVAQSPRYKIIEKRQSVAFWCNPISGHATLYWYQQILGQGPKLLIQFQNNGVVDDSQLPKDRFSAERLKGVDSTLKIQPAKLEDSAVYLCASSLFSMGNYGYTFGSGTRLTVV.

This chain links TRBV11-1 with TRBJ2-1; weak D call: TRBD2 (6 bases). The germline V gene encodes CDR1 SGHAT and CDR2 FQDESV (reference sequence). The CDR3 length is 18 residues. The germline V and J ends were trimmed by 2 bases and 6 bases, with 23 bases remaining between them. The CDR3 DNA follows: TGTGCCAGCAGCTTAACCCGGCGGCGGCTTGCGGGGTCCAATGAGCAGTTCTTC. Its translation: CASSLTRRRLAGSNEQFF.

A note on this clonotype: This CDR3 is missing its conserved last phenylalanine or tryptophan, likely due to a read error. The rearrangement uses TRBV20-1 and TRBJ1-6; no definite D call. CDR1 DFQATT and CDR2 SNEGSKA come from the germline V gene (reference sequence). This CDR3 is 14 amino acids long. The CDR3 reads CNAIDSTYNSPLHS. CDR3 in DNA: TGCAATGCTATTGATAGTACCTATAATTCACCCCTCCACTCT.

A note on this clonotype: A clone one base away is much larger, so this may be a read error. The genes are TRBV12-3 or TRBV12-4 and TRBJ1-1; a weak D match, TRBD1 (5 bases). V shed 10 bases and J shed 5 bases, with 14 bases lying between them. CDR3 length equals 12 residues. CDR3 sequence: CATTWGVTEAFF. The CDR3 DNA reads as TGTGCCACCACCTGGGGGGTTACTGAAGCTTTCTTT.

Note on this clonotype: Just one base apart from a much larger clone, this may be a read error. This sequence joins TRBV7-8 and TRBJ1-5; unclear D gene. This CDR3 is 13 amino acids long. Looked up from germline, CDR1 is SGHVS and CDR2 is FQNEAQ. CDR3 nucleotide sequence: TGTGCCAACAGCCGTGCCGAGGGACAGCCCCAGCATTTT. Protein: CANSRAEGQPQHF.

The rearrangement links TRBV2 to TRBJ1-1, with TRBD1 as a possible D gene (6 bases). The CDR3 is 14 amino acids. CDR1 SNHLY and CDR2 FYNNEI come from the germline V gene. V lost 9 bases to trimming and J lost 2 bases, with 16 bases between them. CDR3 region: CASRTERLNTEAFF. CDR3 coding DNA: TGTGCCAGTAGGACAGAGAGACTAAACACTGAAGCTTTCTTT.

This clonotype has a count of ten or more. The chain carries TRBV5-4 and TRBJ2-7; 14 bases map to TRBD2. The CDR3 totals 15 residues. CDR1 SGHNT and CDR2 YYREEE come from the germline V gene (reference sequence). V dropped 4 bases and J dropped 4; count of bases not matched to a gene: 4. CDR3: CASSHRLAGGYEQYF. The CDR3 DNA reads TGTGCCAGCAGCCATCGACTAGCGGGGGGGTACGAGCAGTACTTC.

The V call is TRBV7-8, the J call TRBJ2-3; no definite D call. There are 16 residues in the CDR3. Germline V lookup: CDR1 SGHVS, CDR2 FQNEAQ. Trimming pared 0 bases from V and 0 bases from J, leaving 10 bases between. This CDR3 reads CASSLADLASTDTQYF. DNA of the CDR3: TGTGCCAGCAGCTTAGCTGACTTAGCTAGCACAGATACGCAGTATTTT. Complete variable domain (other parts from reference TRBV7-8 and TRBJ2-3): GAGVSQSPRYKVAKRGQDVALRCDPISGHVSLFWYQQALGQGPEFLTYFQNEAQLDKSGLPSDRFFAERPEGSVSTLKIQRTQQEDSAVYLCASSLADLASTDTQYFGPGTRLTVL.

This clonotype was counted between two and nine times. Given a much more abundant clone one base away, this may be a read error. This chain connects TRBV7-8 to TRBJ2-3, with TRBD2 as a possible D gene (5 bases). The germline V gene has CDR1 SGHVS and CDR2 FQNEAQ. CDR3 size: 15 residues. Trimming removed 1 base from V and 3 bases from J, with 11 bases in between. The CDR3 loop reads CASSLVLVSTDTQYF. In nucleotides, the CDR3 is TGTGCCAGCAGCTTAGTACTAGTGAGTACAGATACGCAGTATTTT.

In the case of this clonotype: As the CDR3 is not closed by the conserved phenylalanine or tryptophan, this likely results from a read error. The CDR3 here is CSASRTGQEAQYV. The CDR3 DNA is TGCAGTGCTTCCCGGACAGGGCAAGAGGCCCAGTACGTC. V usage is TRBV20-1 and J usage is TRBJ2-5; 8 positions agree with TRBD1. Per germline, CDR1 DFQATT and CDR2 SNEGSKA (reference sequence). The CDR3 is made up of 13 amino acids.

This clonotype was seen ten or more times. CDR3 in DNA: TGCAGCGTTGGGGCCTTCGGGGGCGGGGAGCTGTTTTTT. Residues: CSVGAFGGGELFF. V and J are TRBV29-1 and TRBJ2-2; D may be TRBD2 (6 bases). The germline CDR1 and CDR2 sequences are SQVTM and ANQGSEA. The CDR3 length is 13 residues. Trimming removed 4 bases from V and 7 bases from J, with 13 bases in between.

This clonotype was counted between two and nine times. In nucleotides, the CDR3 is TGCGCCAGCAGCTTGAGTACAGGGGATAATTCACCCCTCCACTTT. It codes for CASSLSTGDNSPLHF. The gene calls are TRBV5-1 and TRBJ1-6; 7 nucleotides align to TRBD1. This CDR3 contains 15 residues. Germline-derived CDR1 and CDR2 are SGHRS and YFSETQ. J was trimmed by 5 bases and V by 1 base; bases with no gene match: 3.

The chain has TRBV11-2 and TRBJ2-2, with 9 bases aligning to TRBD1. CDR1 and CDR2 (germline): SGHAT, FQNNGV. Germline trimming cut 5 bases from V and 5 bases from J; bases unmatched to any gene: 9. CDR3 length: 16 amino acids. The DNA of the CDR3 is TGTGCCAGCAGCATTCGGGGACAGGGATGGACCGGGGAGCTGTTTTTT. Protein sequence: CASSIRGQGWTGELFF.

The chain carries TRBV11-2 and TRBJ2-7, with D possibly being TRBD2 (6 bases). CDR3 length equals 15 residues. Trimming shortened V by 1 base and J by 4 bases, and 14 bases separated the two germline ends. Per the germline V gene, CDR1 is SGHAT and CDR2 is FQNNGV. The CDR3 reads CASSLGPGEGYEQYF. CDR3 bases: TGTGCCAGCAGCTTAGGACCGGGAGAGGGATACGAGCAGTACTTC.

The chain couples TRBV20-1 to TRBJ2-1, with TRBD2 matching over 7 bases. This CDR3 is built from 15 residues. Germline CDR1 DFQATT, CDR2 SNEGSKA (reference sequence). J was trimmed by 10 bases and V by 7 bases; bases with no gene match: 19. Written as DNA, the CDR3 is TGCAGTGACCTGACCGGAACTAGCGTTCTCCACGAGCAGTTCTTC. Its protein product is CSDLTGTSVLHEQFF.

This clonotype was seen only once. The junction departs from germline at one end; a sequencing error may be responsible. The chain uses TRBV4-1 and TRBJ2-1, with D unresolved. CDR3 length: 13 residues. CDR1 and CDR2 from the germline V gene are MGHRA and YSYEKL. The DNA for the CDR3 is TGCGCCGGCAGCCAAGAGGCTATGAATGGGCGGTTCTTC. Protein: CAGSQEAMNGRFF.

This chain links TRBV11-2 with TRBJ1-6, with unresolved D. V was cut by 6 bases and J by 9 bases, with 18 bases left in between. CDR3 length: 15 amino acids. Germline V gene data show CDR1 as SGHAT and CDR2 as FQNNGV. The CDR3 loop is CASSSVDRPFSPLHF. CDR3 nucleotide sequence: TGTGCCAGCAGTTCTGTAGATCGGCCCTTTTCACCCCTCCACTTT.

This clonotype was detected many times. This chain connects TRBV5-5 to TRBJ2-7; possibly TRBD2 for D (6 bases). In germline, CDR1 is SGHKS, CDR2 YYEKEE (reference sequence). The V end lost 0 bases, the J end lost 3 bases, and 7 bases lay between the germline ends. The CDR3 runs to 13 residues. CDR3 DNA: TGTGCCAGCAGCTTGGTGGGGGGCTACGAGCAGTACTTC. Its translation: CASSLVGGYEQYF.

Notes on this clonotype: The CDR3 end shows no conserved phenylalanine or tryptophan, and so a read error is likely. V is TRBV11-2 and J is TRBJ2-2, with 8 bases matching TRBD1. Trimming took 3 bases from V and 6 from J; bases not matched to a gene: 3. CDR3 size: 14 residues. Germline lookup yields CDR1 SGHAT and CDR2 FQNNGV. The CDR3 region has the DNA TGTGCCAGCAGCTTGACAGGGGACGCCGGGGAGCTGTTTTCT. It is translated as CASSLTGDAGELFS.

This clonotype was detected a few times. One end of the junction varies from germline; a read error may be responsible. V gene TRBV10-1 combines with J gene TRBJ2-1, with 9 bases identical to TRBD2. Per the germline V gene, CDR1 is WNHNN and CDR2 is SYGVQD (reference sequence). This CDR3 is built from 17 residues. CDR3 sequence reads: CANSESGGRAQDNEQFF. CDR3 nucleotides: TGCGCCAACAGTGAGTCTGGCGGGAGGGCCCAAGACAATGAGCAGTTCTTC.

As concerns this clonotype: A read error may explain this, as a much larger clone is one base away. The chain couples TRBV19 to TRBJ2-1; 11 bases are shared with TRBD2. This CDR3 comprises 18 residues. Trimming removed 7 bases from V and 3 bases from J; junction bases left unmatched: 14. Per the germline V gene, CDR1 is LNHDA and CDR2 is SQIVND (reference sequence). CDR3 region: CASMKGLAGGSFYNEQFF. The CDR3 DNA is TGTGCCAGTATGAAGGGGCTAGCGGGAGGCTCTTTCTACAATGAGCAGTTCTTC. Full variable domain (outside the CDR3, taken from reference TRBV19 and TRBJ2-1): DGGITQSPKYLFRKEGQNVTLSCEQNLNHDAMYWYRQDPGQGLRLIYYSQIVNDFQKGDIAEGYSVSREKKESFPLTVTSAQKNPTAFYLCASMKGLAGGSFYNEQFFGPGTRLTVL.

With respect to this clonotype: Its ends do not fully match the called genes, so a read error is possible. This chain uses TRBV11-3 with TRBJ2-2, with 7 nucleotides matching TRBD1. This CDR3 region has 14 residues. The V gene's germline CDR1 is SGHNT and CDR2 YENEEA. In DNA form, the CDR3 reads TGTGCCAGCAGTTTGAAGGGGTACACAGGGGAGCCGTTTTTT. This sequence encodes CASSLKGYTGEPFF.

This clonotype came up once. An end of the junction differs from the germline gene, which may be a read error. V gene TRBV20-1 combines with J gene TRBJ1-4, with unresolved D. This CDR3 is 13 amino acids long. Germline V gene data show CDR1 as DFQATT and CDR2 as SNEGSKA (reference sequence). CDR3 nucleotides: TGCAGTGCTTGGGAGAGGGCTAATGAAAAACTATTTTTT. It encodes CSAWERANEKLFF.

The chain combines TRBV5-5 with TRBJ2-6, with 7 bases aligning to TRBD2. The length of the CDR3 is 17 residues. V lost 4 bases to trimming and J lost 4 bases; unmatched junction nucleotides: 11. The V gene's germline CDR1 is SGHKS and CDR2 YYEKEE (reference sequence). CDR3 nucleotide sequence: TGTGCCAGCAGCAACCGGACTAGGCTAAAGGGGGCCAACGTCCTGACTTTC. Its protein product is CASSNRTRLKGANVLTF.

This CDR3 reads CSARASKARGTDTQYF. CDR3 DNA: TGCAGTGCTAGAGCCTCCAAGGCTAGAGGCACAGATACGCAGTATTTT. This chain connects TRBV20-1 to TRBJ2-3; D call uncertain. Germline CDR1 reads DFQATT; CDR2 reads SNEGSKA (reference sequence). This CDR3 comprises 16 residues. The ends were cut back, 1 base at V and 1 base at J, with 15 bases in the middle.